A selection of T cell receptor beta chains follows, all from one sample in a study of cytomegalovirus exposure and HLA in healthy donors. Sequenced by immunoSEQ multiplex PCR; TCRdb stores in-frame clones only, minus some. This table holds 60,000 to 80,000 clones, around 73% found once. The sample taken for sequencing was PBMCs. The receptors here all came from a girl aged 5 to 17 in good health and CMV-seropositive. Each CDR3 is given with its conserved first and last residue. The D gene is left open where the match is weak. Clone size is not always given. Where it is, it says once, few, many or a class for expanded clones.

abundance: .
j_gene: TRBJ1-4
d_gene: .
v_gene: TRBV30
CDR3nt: TGTGCCTGGAGGGAGGGGCGGGGAAAACTGTTTTTT
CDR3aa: CAWREGRGKLFF

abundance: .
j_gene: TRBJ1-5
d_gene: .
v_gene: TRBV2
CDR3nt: TGTGCCAGCTCGACAGATTTCTCCAATCAGCCCCAGCATTTT
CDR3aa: CASSTDFSNQPQHF

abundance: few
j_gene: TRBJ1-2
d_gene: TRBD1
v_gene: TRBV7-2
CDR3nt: TGTGCCAGCAGCCTATTACAGGGGGCCGGCTATGGCTACACCTTC
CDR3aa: CASSLLQGAGYGYTF

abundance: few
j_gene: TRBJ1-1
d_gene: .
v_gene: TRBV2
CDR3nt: TGTGCCAGCAACCTAGTAGCTTTCTTT
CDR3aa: CASNLVAFF

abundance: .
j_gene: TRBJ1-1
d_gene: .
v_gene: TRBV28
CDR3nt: TGTGCCAGCACTACGAACACTGAAGCTTTCTTT
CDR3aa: CASTTNTEAFF

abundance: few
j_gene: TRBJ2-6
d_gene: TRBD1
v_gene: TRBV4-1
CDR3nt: TGCGCCAGCAGCCGACAGGGATTCTCTGGGGCCAACGTCCTGACTTTC
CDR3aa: CASSRQGFSGANVLTF

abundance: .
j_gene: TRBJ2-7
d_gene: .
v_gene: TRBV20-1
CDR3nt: TGCAGTGCTAGGGGGCCGGACGAGCAGTACTTC
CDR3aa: CSARGPDEQYF

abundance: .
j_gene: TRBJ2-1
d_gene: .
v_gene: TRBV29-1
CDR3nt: TGCAGCGTTCGACTACAGGGAAGGGCCTACAATGAGCAGTTCTTC
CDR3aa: CSVRLQGRAYNEQFF

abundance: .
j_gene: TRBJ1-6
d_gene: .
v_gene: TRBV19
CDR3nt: TGTGCCAGTAGTATATTGAGCTATTCACCCCTCCACTTT
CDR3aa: CASSILSYSPLHF

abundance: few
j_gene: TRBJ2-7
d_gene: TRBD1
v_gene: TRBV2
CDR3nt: TGTGCCAGCAGTGAATTGACAGGGGGCAATGAGCAGTACTTC
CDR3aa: CASSELTGGNEQYF

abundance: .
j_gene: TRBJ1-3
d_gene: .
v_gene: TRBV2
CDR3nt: TGTGCCAGCTTATACAGGAGTAGTCCTGGAAACACCATATATTTT
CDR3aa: CASLYRSSPGNTIYF

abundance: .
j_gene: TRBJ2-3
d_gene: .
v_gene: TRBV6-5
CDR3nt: TGTGCCAGCAGGAGCCAAGCGGCTGAGAGGCAGTATTTT
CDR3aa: CASRSQAAERQYF

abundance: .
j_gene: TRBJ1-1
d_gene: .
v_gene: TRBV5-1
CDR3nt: TGCGCCAGCAGCTCCATGGACAGAAACACTGAAGCTTTCTTT
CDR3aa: CASSSMDRNTEAFF

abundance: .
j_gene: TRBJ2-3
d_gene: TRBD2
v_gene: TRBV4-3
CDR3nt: TGCGCCAGCTCCGGGACTAGCGGTAGCACAGATACGCAGTATTTT
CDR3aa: CASSGTSGSTDTQYF

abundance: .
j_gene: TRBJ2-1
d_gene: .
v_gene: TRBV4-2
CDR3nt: TGTGCCAGCAGCCCACCTCGTAGCGGTCTATACTCCTACAATGAGCAGTTCTTC
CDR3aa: CASSPPRSGLYSYNEQFF

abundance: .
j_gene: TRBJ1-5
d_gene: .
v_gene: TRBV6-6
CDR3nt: TGTGCCAGCTGCCACCGGACGGGGGGAGGGCAGCCCCAGCATTTT
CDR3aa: CASCHRTGGGQPQHF

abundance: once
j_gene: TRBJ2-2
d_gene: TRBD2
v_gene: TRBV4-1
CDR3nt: TGCGCCAGCAGCCAGGAGCGGGGGCTCACCGGGGAGCTGTTTTTT
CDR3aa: CASSQERGLTGELFF

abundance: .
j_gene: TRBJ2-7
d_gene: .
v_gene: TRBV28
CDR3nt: TGTGCCAGCAGTTTAGTCTACTACGAGCAGTACTTC
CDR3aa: CASSLVYYEQYF

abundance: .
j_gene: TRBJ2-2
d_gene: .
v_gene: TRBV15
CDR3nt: TGTGCCACCAGATCGCAGGGGCGGGTAGACACCGGGGAGCTGTTTTTT
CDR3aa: CATRSQGRVDTGELFF

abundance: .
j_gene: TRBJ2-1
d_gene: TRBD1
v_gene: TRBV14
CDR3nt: TGTGCCAGCAGCCAAGATACGGCAGGGGGCTACAATGAGCAGTTCTTC
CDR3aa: CASSQDTAGGYNEQFF

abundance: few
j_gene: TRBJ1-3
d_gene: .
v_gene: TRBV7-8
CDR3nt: TGTGCCAGCAGCTTAGGGCGAGACTCGGAAACAACCATATATTTT
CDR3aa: CASSLGRDSETTIYF

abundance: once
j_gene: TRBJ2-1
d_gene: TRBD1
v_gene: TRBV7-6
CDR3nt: TGTGCCAGCAGCTTAGCGGGACAGGGTTCTAGCGGTGAGCAGTTCTTC
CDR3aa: CASSLAGQGSSGEQFF

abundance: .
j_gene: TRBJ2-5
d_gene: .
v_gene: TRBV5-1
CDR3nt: TGCGCCAGCAGCGGCCTTGGACGGGAGGAGACCCAGTACTTC
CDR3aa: CASSGLGREETQYF

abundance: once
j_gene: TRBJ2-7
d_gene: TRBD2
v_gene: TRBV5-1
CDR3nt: TGCGCCAGCAGCTTTAGTCTAGCGGGGGGGCTTAACGAGCAGTACTTC
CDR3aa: CASSFSLAGGLNEQYF

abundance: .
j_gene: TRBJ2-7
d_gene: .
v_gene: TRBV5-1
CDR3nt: TGCGCCAGCAGCCTTGGCGGGGAGCAGTACTTC
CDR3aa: CASSLGGEQYF

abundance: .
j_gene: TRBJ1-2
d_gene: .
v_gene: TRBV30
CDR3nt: TGTGCCTGGAGTGAGACAGAATGGTATGGCTACACCTTC
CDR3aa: CAWSETEWYGYTF

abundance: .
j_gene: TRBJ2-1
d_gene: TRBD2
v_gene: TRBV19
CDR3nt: TGTGCCAGTAGTATAGGACTAGCATGGGATGAGCAGTTCTTC
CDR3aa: CASSIGLAWDEQFF

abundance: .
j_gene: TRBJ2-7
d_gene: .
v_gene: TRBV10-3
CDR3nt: TGTGCCATCAGTGTCGGGTTTTCAGACTCCTACGAGCAGTACTTC
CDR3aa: CAISVGFSDSYEQYF

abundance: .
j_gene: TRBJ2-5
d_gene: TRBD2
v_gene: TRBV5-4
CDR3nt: TGTGCCAGCAGCACTACTCCTAGCGGGGGTCGAGAGACCCAGTACTTC
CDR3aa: CASSTTPSGGRETQYF

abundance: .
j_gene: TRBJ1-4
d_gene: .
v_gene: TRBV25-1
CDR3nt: TGTGCCAGCAGTGACTTCCGAACTAATGAAAAACTGTTTTTT
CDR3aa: CASSDFRTNEKLFF

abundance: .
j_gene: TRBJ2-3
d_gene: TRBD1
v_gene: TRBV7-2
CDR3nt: TGTGCCAGCAGCTTAGGGGGACAGCTCACAGATACGCAGTATTTT
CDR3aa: CASSLGGQLTDTQYF

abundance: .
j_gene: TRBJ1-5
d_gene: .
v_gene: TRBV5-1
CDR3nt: TGCGCCAGCAGCTTGGAAGGGGATCTGGATCAGCCCCAGCATTTT
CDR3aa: CASSLEGDLDQPQHF

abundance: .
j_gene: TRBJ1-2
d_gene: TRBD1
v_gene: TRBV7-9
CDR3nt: TGTGCCAGCAGCTTAGTAGGAGGGGGCGATGGCTACACCTTC
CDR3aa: CASSLVGGGDGYTF

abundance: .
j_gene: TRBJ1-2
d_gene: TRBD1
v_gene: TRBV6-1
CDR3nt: TGTGCCAGCAGTGTGGACAGGGGAGGAAAAGGCTACACCTTC
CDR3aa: CASSVDRGGKGYTF

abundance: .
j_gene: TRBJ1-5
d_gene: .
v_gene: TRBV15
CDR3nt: TGTGCCACCAGCAGATACACGAATCAGCCCCAGCATTTT
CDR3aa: CATSRYTNQPQHF

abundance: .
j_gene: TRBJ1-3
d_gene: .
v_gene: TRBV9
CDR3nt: TGTGCCAGCAGCGCTGCCGGGACATTGAACACCATATATTTT
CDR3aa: CASSAAGTLNTIYF

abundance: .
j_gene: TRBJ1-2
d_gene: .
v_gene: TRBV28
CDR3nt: TGTGCCAGCAGTTTATCGGGGAGCTATGGCTACACCTTC
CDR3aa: CASSLSGSYGYTF

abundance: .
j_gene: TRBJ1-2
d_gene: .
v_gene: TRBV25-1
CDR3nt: TGTGCCAGCAGTGAAAGTGGAGGGGACTATGGCTACACCTTC
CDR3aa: CASSESGGDYGYTF

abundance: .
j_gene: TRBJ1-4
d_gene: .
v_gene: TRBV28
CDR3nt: TGTGCCAGCAGTGTAAACAGTGGCGTAGAAAAACTGTTTTTT
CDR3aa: CASSVNSGVEKLFF

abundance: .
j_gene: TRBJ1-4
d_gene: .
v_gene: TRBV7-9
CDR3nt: TGTGCCAGCAGCTTCCGGGAGCTTAATGAAAAACTGTTTTTT
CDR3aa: CASSFRELNEKLFF

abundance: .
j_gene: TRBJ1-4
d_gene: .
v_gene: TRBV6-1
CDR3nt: TGTGCCAGCAGGGTCCCAGGGATCAATGAAAAACTGTTTTTT
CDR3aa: CASRVPGINEKLFF